This TCR beta chain appears in the sequencing data of a study of CXCR3-negative and CXCR3-positive naive CD8 T cells. Study-level results: Similar TRBV-TRBJ gene usage was seen in naive CXCR3-negative and CXCR3-positive cells, but not in memory cells. Both naive subsets had comparably high diversity; memory CD8+ cells much lower. Relative to CXCR3-negative naive cells, CXCR3-positive naive cells had more hydrophobic TRB CDR3s.

The CDR3 totals 13 residues. Carrying UMI labels, the TRB cDNA libraries were prepared through 5' RACE. TCRdb reprocessed the 5' RACE reads and stores each CDR3 protein as one record, lacking DNA. The specimen's table records some 120,000 distinct CDR3 sequences. Points on this clonotype: Its specificity is not known.

The clonotype comes from a human donor in good health. Some clones in this sample may be carry-over from other donors' samples. V is TRBV12-3 or TRBV12-4 and J is TRBJ1-1; as DNA is missing, the TRBD1 call by TCRdb cannot be tested. Sample: naive CXCR3+ CD8+ T cells from blood. Subset reported: CD45RO-CCR7+CD27+CD95- naive CD8+ T cells expressing CXCR3 (TNR3+). The CDR3 is CASSRDREFEAFF.